This T cell receptor beta chain was recovered during a study of CD8+ T cells in alopecia areata. Study context: The tofacitinib course ran for 6 to 18 months and was followed by 6 months off drug.

Whole-study findings and limits: In patients, TCRs were shared less clearly than in mice, and HLA may possibly be involved. Sequencing of scalp samples also includes resident alphabeta T cells from normal skin.

Sequencing used cDNA as its template, made by extracting RNA and reverse transcribing it. The protocol was immunoSEQ multiplex PCR, while the TCRdb copy is restricted to in-frame clones and leaves out a portion. The table lists roughly 150,000 clones, over 70% of them singletons, with roughly 16% in the top ten. In the case of this clone: The antigen is not known.

The germline gives CDR1 MGHRA, CDR2 YSYEKL. The CDR3 has 12 amino acids. Trimming stripped 1 base from V and 2 bases from J, with 2 bases between. The chain combines TRBV4-1 with TRBJ1-1; D remains unclear. This TCR derives from a human donor with alopecia areata. The sequences come from CD8+ T cells sorted from blood, collected at week 0. In DNA, the CDR3 is TGCGCCAGCAGCCAAGCTAACACTGAAGCTTTCTTT. This translates into CASSQANTEAFF.